The present T cell receptor beta chain was sequenced within a study of beta chain features in type 1 diabetes (dated by TCRdb to 2016 to 2018). For the study in its entirety: Patients and healthy donors did not differ in mean age, gender distribution, total cell number or subset yield. A total of 85 million to 140 million sorted cells were examined across all samples, and the number of cells per subset was strongly correlated with RNA yield. Regulatory and stem cell-like memory subsets were obtained from only 8 patients and roughly 8 healthy donors, while naive and central memory subsets were obtained from all 30 or so donors. In the study, recently diagnosed type 1 diabetes patients and matched healthy donors were compared on the TCRB repertoires of their sorted circulating CD4+ T cell subsets. What the study reported, not specific to this receptor: Shorter templates might be favored by PCR, yet because patient and control samples were amplified and corrected together, any such skew would affect both groups equally. A moderate but significant shortening of TCRB CDR3 length was observed in type 1 diabetes patients in all four CD4+ subsets. Naive, central memory and regulatory TCRB repertoires appeared more similar among patients than among healthy donors. Patients with type 1 diabetes made fewer insertions and deleted more nucleotides at VDJ recombination sites, implying thymic rearrangement abnormalities. Only small numbers of individuals were included in the HLA sub-analyses, which left unresolved whether HLA type had any influence on TCRB rearrangement. Because cDNA rather than genomic DNA was sequenced, highly expressing activated cells could have been over-represented, although no difference in activation and CD3 levels was found between groups.

All of the isolated RNA was reverse transcribed with the High Capacity cDNA Reverse Transcription Kit, so expressed TCRB transcripts were sequenced. Naive, central memory and regulatory T cell samples underwent deep immunoSEQ sequencing, averaging roughly 3.4 million total reads per sample. After sorted cells were lysed in RLT buffer, RNA was extracted with DNase-treated RNeasy Micro or Mini kits, with the choice depending on cell number. To prevent cross-contamination, each cell subset was processed individually, whereas patient and healthy donor samples were processed jointly. The immunoSEQ multiplex PCR was used to amplify TCRB sequences from cDNA, generating 87-bp fragments that spanned the CDR3 region. Amplicons were sequenced on the Illumina HiSeq platform. The paper's processing steps were these. Synthetic template baselines were used to correct PCR bias computationally, reads within Hamming distance 2 were collapsed together, and singletons that could not be merged were discarded. By aligning reads against IMGT, V, D and J genes, CDR3 length, and insertions or deletions at six rearrangement sites were assigned. Clonotype counts were normalized to sorted cell number within each subset before computing true diversity and Gini coefficients with the tcR R package. Repertoire sharing was quantified using the overlap coefficient calculated on TCRB nucleotide sequences. Out-of-frame TCRB sequences from naive cells were analyzed to stand in for the pre-selection repertoire. TCRdb limited this immuneACCESS table to in-frame rearrangements with V and J called. A share of clones is missing; checked studies link under half to unresolved V genes, and the rest is unexplained. The V and J calls and clone size come from that table; D and trimming were worked out from the DNA. This sample holds some 900,000 clones; roughly 15% were observed only once. The top ten hold roughly 0.025% of the sample.

From each donor, a single peripheral blood sample of roughly 0.11 L on average was drawn into heparinised tubes. Using a panel that included CD45RO, CCR7, CD25, CD127, CD95 and CD27, naive, central memory, regulatory and stem cell-like memory CD4+ T cells were sorted on a BD FACSAria II. Purity was above 95% for every sorted population. PBMCs were isolated immediately by Lymphoprep density gradient centrifugation and stained directly without culture. So that batch effects would be minimized, each experiment stained and sorted samples in pairs, pairing one healthy donor with one patient. Taken from cysteine to phenylalanine, the CDR3 has 14 residues. The read is trimmed to its CDR3 DNA, 42 bases read in frame from base 1. Looking up the germline V gene yields CDR1 LGHNA and CDR2 YNFKEQ. Relative to germline, V is missing 5 bases and J is missing 8 bases, with 4 bases of the junction outside any gene match.

Concerning this clone itself: This clone's antigen is unknown. No much larger clone exists at a distance of one base, and base qualities are not known.

The clonotype comes from a woman under 30 in good health. Sequenced: naive CD4+ T cells from blood. According to the study, the label for this sample's cell subset or site signals: true naive CD4+ T cells. The chain uses TRBV4-2 and TRBJ2-2; 11 junctional bases match TRBD2. The CDR3 amino acid sequence is: CASSSLAGEGELFF. The DNA reads TGTGCCAGCAGCTCACTAGCGGGAGAGGGGGAGCTGTTTTTT.